This T cell receptor beta chain was retrieved from a study of blood T cell repertoires in COVID-19. Participants were aged about 18 to 90 years, lived in roughly 25 US areas, and enrolled virtually. What the recovered Cohort 3 donors had was two negative PCRs, clearance, or symptom resolution. The CDR3 runs to 13 residues. The V gene's germline CDR1 is SGHTA and CDR2 FQGNSA. The V segment lost 2 bases and the J segment 8 bases; nucleotides outside the gene matches: 4. Authors' processing steps: It was from reference gene primer amplification that nucleated cell counts were estimated. Profiled with immunoSEQ multiplex PCR; TCRdb holds only in-frame clones, not every one. The V and J calls and clone size come from that table; D and trimming were worked out from the DNA. The sample lists about 310,000 clones, around nine tenths occurring once.

This clonotype was obtained from a woman aged 25 to 39 who had recovered from COVID-19. The chain combines TRBV7-2 with TRBJ1-2; 8 positions match TRBD1. Sequenced sample: PBMCs or T cells enriched from blood (not recorded which). This CDR3 reads CASSLTTGDGYTF. The CDR3 coding sequence is TGTGCCAGCAGCTTAACGACAGGGGACGGCTACACCTTC.